This T cell receptor (beta chain) was captured by sequencing in a study of OX40 agonist ivuxolimab in advanced cancers. Findings and caveats of the study: Among expanded peripheral T cells, antigen specificity went undetermined. Partial responders receiving 0.1-3.0 mg/kg showed among the lowest clonal expansion.

This table comes from immunoSEQ multiplex PCR, and its TCRdb copy is limited to in-frame clones, with some not included. The table lists 77,000 or so clones, roughly nine tenths of them singletons. On this clone: What it recognizes is unknown.

Trimming shortened V by 3 bases and J by 5 bases, and 17 bases separated the two germline ends. CDR1 is SGHNT, CDR2 YYREEE, per germline (reference sequence). CDR3 length: 15 residues. The TCR was taken from an adult with an advanced solid tumor such as melanoma, head and neck, liver or kidney cancer. This material consisted of CD4+ or CD8+ T cells sorted from blood, taken in a trial of the OX40 agonist ivuxolimab. The chain links TRBV5-4 to TRBJ2-5; D is possibly TRBD1 (5 bases). The CDR3 here is CASSSLQGRQETQYF. The CDR3 DNA reads TGTGCCAGCAGCTCCCTTCAGGGCCGGCAGGAGACCCAGTACTTC.